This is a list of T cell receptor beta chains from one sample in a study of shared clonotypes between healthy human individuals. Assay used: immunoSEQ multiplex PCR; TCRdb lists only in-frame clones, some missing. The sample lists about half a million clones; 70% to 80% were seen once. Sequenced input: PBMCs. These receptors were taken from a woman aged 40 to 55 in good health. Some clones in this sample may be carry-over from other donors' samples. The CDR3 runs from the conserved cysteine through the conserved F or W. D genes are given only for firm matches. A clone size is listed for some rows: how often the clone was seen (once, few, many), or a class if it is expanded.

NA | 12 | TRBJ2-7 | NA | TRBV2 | TGTGCCAGCAGAGCACAGGACTACGAGCAGTACTTC | CASRAQDYEQYF
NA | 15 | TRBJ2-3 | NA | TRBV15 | TGTGCCACCAGTCGCTGGACAACGACCACAGATACGCAGTATTTT | CATSRWTTTTDTQYF
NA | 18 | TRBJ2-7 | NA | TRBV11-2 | TGTGCCAGCAGCTTAGAATGGGGTGGGCAGATAATCTCCTACGAGCAGTACTTC | CASSLEWGGQIISYEQYF
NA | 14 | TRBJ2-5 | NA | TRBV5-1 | TGCGCCAGCAGTTTCGGGAGACTAGAAGAGACCCAGTACTTC | CASSFGRLEETQYF
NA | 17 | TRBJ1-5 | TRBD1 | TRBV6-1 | TGTGCCAGCAGTGTGATACTGGACAGGGTTAGCAATCAGCCCCAGCATTTT | CASSVILDRVSNQPQHF
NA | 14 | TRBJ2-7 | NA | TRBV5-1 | TGCGCCAGCAGCTTGAGCGGACAGACATACGAGCAGTACTTC | CASSLSGQTYEQYF
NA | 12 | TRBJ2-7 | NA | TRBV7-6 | TGTGCCAGCAGCGCCGCTTTGGGGGAGCAGTACTTC | CASSAALGEQYF
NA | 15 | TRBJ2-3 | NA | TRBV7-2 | TGTGCCAGCAGCTTAGTGGGTCGTAGAACAGATACGCAGTATTTT | CASSLVGRRTDTQYF
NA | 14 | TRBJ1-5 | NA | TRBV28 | TGTGCCAGCAGTCTCGCAGGTTTCAATCAGCCCCAGCATTTT | CASSLAGFNQPQHF
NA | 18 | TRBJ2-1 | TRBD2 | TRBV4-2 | TGTGCCAGCGGCATGGGGACTAGCGGGATTGTGGCTACGAATGAGCAGTTCTTC | CASGMGTSGIVATNEQFF
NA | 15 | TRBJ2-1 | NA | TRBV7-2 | TGTGCCAGCAGCTTAGCCCTAGCTAGCTACAATGAGCAGTTCTTC | CASSLALASYNEQFF
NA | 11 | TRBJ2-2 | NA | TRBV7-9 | TGTGCCAGCAGCTTGACCGGGGAGCTGTTTTTT | CASSLTGELFF
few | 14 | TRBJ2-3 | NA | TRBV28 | TGTGCCAGCAGTTACGAACATACCACAGATACGCAGTATTTT | CASSYEHTTDTQYF
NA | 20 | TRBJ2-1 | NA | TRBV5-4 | TGTGCCAGCAGCCGCTTTGGGGGGCTGGCTTCCGGTCTTAAGGACAATGAGCAGTTCTTC | CASSRFGGLASGLKDNEQFF
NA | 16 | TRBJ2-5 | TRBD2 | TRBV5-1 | TGCGCCAGCAGCTTGGCACTAGCGGGAGGGGTGGAGACCCAGTACTTC | CASSLALAGGVETQYF
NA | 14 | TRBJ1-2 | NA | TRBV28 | TGTGCCAGCAGAACCGGGCCGGGGGCAGTGGGCTACACCTTC | CASRTGPGAVGYTF
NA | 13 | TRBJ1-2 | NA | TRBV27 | TGTGCCAGCAGTTTACTGGGGGTGGGTGGCTACACCTTC | CASSLLGVGGYTF
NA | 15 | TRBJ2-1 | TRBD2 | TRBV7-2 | TGTGCCAGCAGCTCTTCTAGCGGGTCCTACAATGAGCAGTTCTTC | CASSSSSGSYNEQFF
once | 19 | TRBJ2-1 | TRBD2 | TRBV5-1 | TGCGCCAGCAGCGCAACCGGGACAGAGGGCTTAGCGGGAGCGGGGGAGCAGTTCTTC | CASSATGTEGLAGAGEQFF
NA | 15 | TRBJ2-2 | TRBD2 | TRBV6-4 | TGTGCCACCTCCCCGACTAGCGGGAGTAACGGGGAGCTGTTTTTT | CATSPTSGSNGELFF
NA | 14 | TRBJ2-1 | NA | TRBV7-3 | TGTGCCAGCAGCTTAGGGGGGCACAACAATGAGCAGTTCTTC | CASSLGGHNNEQFF
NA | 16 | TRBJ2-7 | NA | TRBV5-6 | TGTGCCAGCAGCTTGGAATTGGGCTCCAACGACTACGAGCAGTACTTC | CASSLELGSNDYEQYF
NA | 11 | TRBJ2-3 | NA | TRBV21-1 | TGTGCCAGCAGCGCCGCAGATACGCAGTATTTT | CASSAADTQYF
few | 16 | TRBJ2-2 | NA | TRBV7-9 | TGTGCCAGCAGCTTTTCAGTTGGGATTCGCACCGGGGAGCTGTTTTTT | CASSFSVGIRTGELFF
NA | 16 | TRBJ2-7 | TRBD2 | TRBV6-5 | TGTGCCAGCAGTTACGCCTTAGCGGGAGTGCCAGCCGAGCAGTACTTC | CASSYALAGVPAEQYF
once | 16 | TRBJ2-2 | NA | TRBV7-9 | TGTGCCAGCAGCCAAGGGGGGACTATTAACACCGGGGAGCTGTTTTTT | CASSQGGTINTGELFF
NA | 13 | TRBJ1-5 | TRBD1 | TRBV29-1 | TGCAGCGTTGCACAGGGGAGCAATCAGCCCCAGCATTTT | CSVAQGSNQPQHF
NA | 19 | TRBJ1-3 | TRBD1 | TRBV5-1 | TGCGCCAGCAGCTTGGGGTCGGACAGGGGGCTTGGTACTGGAAACACCATATATTTT | CASSLGSDRGLGTGNTIYF
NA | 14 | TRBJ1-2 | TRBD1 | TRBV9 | TGTGCCAGCAGCAGACAGGGTACGAACTATGGCTACACCTTC | CASSRQGTNYGYTF
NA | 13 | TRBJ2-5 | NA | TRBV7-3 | TGTGCCAGCAGCTTGTCCAGGGAAGAGACCCAGTACTTC | CASSLSREETQYF
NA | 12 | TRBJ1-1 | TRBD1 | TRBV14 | TGTGCCAGCAGAGACAGGGTAGGGCATGCTTTCTTT | CASRDRVGHAFF
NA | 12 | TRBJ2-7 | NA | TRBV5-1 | TGCGCCAGCAGCGGGACAATCCACGAGCAGTACTTC | CASSGTIHEQYF